Sequencing of this T cell receptor (beta chain) was carried out in a study of immune heterogeneity within non-small cell lung tumors. Whole-study context: The tumor set comprised a few squamous cell carcinomas and 10 non-squamous carcinomas (plus 1 not otherwise specified).

The V segment lost 0 bases and the J segment 6 bases; nucleotides outside the gene matches: 8. From germline, CDR1 is MGHRA and CDR2 YSYEKL. The CDR3 spans 15 residues. This clonotype is medium-sized within its sample. Its antigen is still unknown. Notes on the study in general: For local T-cell clonality, the correlation with local tumor mutational burden was moderate but significant (R about 0.35). Within a patient, dominant CDR3 beta clonotypes were shared across sites, though different locations had unique frequent clones.

The TCR beta CDR3 region underwent multiplex PCR amplification with 32 V and 13 J primers. Each CDR3 protein is one row after TCRdb ran MiXCR on the multiplex PCR reads. The sample holds some 2,500 distinct CDR3 sequences, around 17% seen once. As template, the study used bulk tumor genomic DNA at around 630 ng per sample. Biopsy collection occurred during surgery, with several far-apart biopsies per primary tumor. The study cohort was described as untreated, and its members had newly diagnosed non-small cell lung cancer. They went on to have curative surgery. Samples were obtained from newly diagnosed non-small cell lung cancer patients who were having surgery with curative intent.

This clonotype originated in a woman in her forties or fifties with non-small cell lung cancer. The chain carries TRBV4-1 and TRBJ2-7; the match to TRBD2 covers 7 bases. The sequencing input was lung tumor tissue. CDR3: CASSQDWAKRGEQYF. CDR3 nucleotide sequence: TGCGCCAGCAGCCAAGATTGGGCGAAGCGGGGCGAGCAGTACTTC.